This passage covers 6 T cell receptor beta chains from one sample sequenced in a study of molecular identifiers for immune sequencing clone quantification. TCRdb passed the PCR reads through MiXCR, listing each CDR3 protein once. Found here are roughly 320,000 distinct CDR3 sequences, roughly 24% of them singletons; the top ten hold roughly 0.7%. The sequenced sample was naive CD8+ T cells from blood, with Jurkat cell RNA spiked in. Described subset: FACS-sorted CD8+CD4-CCR7+CD45RA+ naive T cells. The source of these receptors is a human donor in good health. Some libraries in this study had Jurkat cell RNA spiked in.

This sequence joins TRBV20-1 and TRBJ2-1; 9 nucleotides agree with TRBD2. The CDR3 consists of 15 residues. CDR1 is DFQATT and CDR2 is SNEGSKA in the germline V gene (reference sequence). The V segment lost 2 bases and the J segment 3 bases; nucleotides outside the gene matches: 5. The CDR3 DNA reads as TGCAGTGCTAGACCTGGACTAGCGAGCTACAATGAGCAGTTCTTC. Amino acid sequence: CSARPGLASYNEQFF.

This clonotype was detected many times. V gene TRBV29-1 combines with J gene TRBJ2-7; 10 bases are a match to TRBD2. The V gene end was trimmed by 7 bases and the J gene end by 7 bases; junction bases not matched to a gene: 7. The CDR3 is made up of 12 amino acids. In germline, CDR1 is SQVTM, CDR2 ANQGSEA. For the CDR3, the DNA is TGCAGCGGAGCGGGAGGGCCGGGGGAGCAGTACTTC. Translating it yields CSGAGGPGEQYF.

At least ten counts were recorded for this clonotype. This chain links TRBV7-2 with TRBJ2-5, with a possible D match to TRBD1 (6 bases). Trimming pared 4 bases from V and 2 bases from J, leaving 14 bases between. CDR1 SGHTA and CDR2 FQGNSA come from the germline V gene. The CDR3 spans 15 residues. The CDR3 bases are TGTGCCAGCAGCTACAACCCGACAGGTCAAGAGACCCAGTACTTC. Translation: CASSYNPTGQETQYF.

This clonotype was seen only a few times. V and J are TRBV19 and TRBJ2-3; TRBD2 matches at 8 bases. The ends lost 6 bases at V and 2 bases at J; junction bases unmatched: 7. Looked up from germline, CDR1 is LNHDA and CDR2 is SQIVND (reference sequence). This CDR3 region has 15 residues. CDR3 sequence (DNA): TGTGCCAGTAGAACCGGGACTAGATCCACAGATACGCAGTATTTT. Translating it yields CASRTGTRSTDTQYF.

Concerning this clonotype: Likely a read error: the CDR3 ends without its conserved phenylalanine or tryptophan. The V gene is TRBV13, the J gene TRBJ2-3; D is possibly TRBD1 (6 bases). Per germline, CDR1 PRHDT and CDR2 FYEKMQ (reference sequence). The CDR3 spans 13 residues. This chain's CDR3 is CASSKDSTDTQYI. CDR3 nucleotides: TGTGCCAGCAGCAAGGACAGCACGGATACGCAGTATATT.

Concerning this clonotype: This may stem from a read error, because a much larger clone lies one nucleotide away. The chain employs TRBV29-1 and TRBJ2-5, with TRBD2 identical over 7 bases. Germline CDR1 is SQVTM and CDR2 is ANQGSEA. V lost 6 bases, J lost 9 bases, and 19 bases stayed unmatched. There are 15 residues in the CDR3. The CDR3 coding sequence is TGCAGCGTGCCAGGTCTGGCGGGAGATTGGGAGCCCCAGTACTTC. It codes for CSVPGLAGDWEPQYF.